This record covers a single T cell receptor beta chain. Its antigen is unknown. The source of the sample is a study of monozygotic twins with cystic fibrosis. At the level of the study: Library input was around 3.2 micrograms of fragmented DNA, with approximately 16 PCR cycles. General observations from the study: Monozygotic CF twins shared more identical nucleotide clonotypes than unrelated patients. In 13 of 16 pairs, V gene usage was closest to the co-twin's. Shared CDR3 numbers were not associated with age, concordance or severity.

Germline CDR1 reads MGHRA; CDR2 reads YSYEKL. The CDR3 is 13 residues long. The V segment lost 8 bases and the J segment 5 bases; nucleotides outside the gene matches: 6. Using immunoSEQ multiplex PCR, the repertoire was profiled, and TCRdb retains in-frame clones only, with some absent. The repertoire has 12,000 to 15,000 clones, roughly 98% of them found once; the top ten carry around 0.41%. The clonotype originates from a girl aged 2 to 10 with cystic fibrosis. The sequencing sample was made of blood. The chain joins TRBV4-1 to TRBJ1-2; the match to TRBD1 covers 9 bases. Written as DNA, the CDR3 is TGCGCCAGCCATACAGGGGGCGGGTATGGCTACACCTTC. As protein: CASHTGGGYGYTF.